The 8 T cell receptor beta chains below were found in one sample sequenced in a study of blood T cell repertoires in COVID-19. Method: immunoSEQ multiplex PCR; TCRdb's copy keeps in-frame clones and lacks some. The sample lists 110,000 to 150,000 clones; 80% to 85% were seen once. Sequencing was done on a sample of peripheral blood. Source of these receptors: a human donor in a cohort sampled during active COVID-19.

The chain links TRBV10-3 to TRBJ2-7; 10 bases are a match to TRBD1. CDR3 length equals 16 residues. CDR1 is ENHRY and CDR2 is SYGVKD in the germline V gene. The trim removed 3 bases at V and 4 bases at J, leaving 9 bases unmatched. The CDR3 loop is CAISDRDRGRFYEQYF. The CDR3 DNA reads TGTGCCATCAGTGATCGGGACAGGGGCCGCTTTTACGAGCAGTACTTC.

The chain uses TRBV3-1 (or the pseudogene TRBV3-2) and TRBJ2-1, with TRBD2 matching over 8 bases. Germline CDR1 reads LGHDT; CDR2 reads YNNKEL (reference sequence). This CDR3 is 13 amino acids long. Trimming at V came to 1 base and at J to 12 bases, leaving 5 bases not matched to a gene. This CDR3 is CASSQAGLDVQFF. The CDR3 DNA is TGTGCCAGCAGCCAAGCGGGACTAGATGTGCAGTTCTTC.

This chain uses TRBV2 with TRBJ1-2; D possibly corresponds to TRBD1 (6 bases). There are 13 residues in the CDR3. Trimming left V 7 bases short and J 4 bases short, with 13 bases between. Germline V gives CDR1 SNHLY, CDR2 FYNNEI. The CDR3 nucleotides are TGTGCCAGCAAATGGGGACACGGCTATGGCTACACCTTC. It translates to CASKWGHGYGYTF.

This chain connects TRBV28 to TRBJ1-5, with a weak D call TRBD1 (6 bases). Trimming removed 4 bases from V and 0 bases from J, with 16 bases in between. Germline CDR1 is MDHEN and CDR2 is SYDVKM. There are 17 residues in the CDR3. CDR3 nucleotide sequence: TGTGCCAGCAGTTCATCTCGGACAGCAAATAGCAATCAGCCCCAGCATTTT. Translation gives CASSSSRTANSNQPQHF.

This clone came up a few times. The rearrangement links TRBV7-9 to TRBJ1-1; D is uncertain. V was cut by 1 base and J by 7 bases, with 10 bases left in between. This CDR3 comprises 13 residues. Germline V gene data show CDR1 as SEHNR and CDR2 as FQNEAQ (reference sequence). CDR3 protein: CASSLEGGLEAFF. The DNA for the CDR3 is TGTGCCAGCAGCTTAGAGGGAGGCCTTGAAGCTTTCTTT.

This clone was detected only once. This rearrangement joins TRBV20-1 to TRBJ2-1; D is unclear. This CDR3 spans 11 amino acids. V gave up 4 bases and J gave up 5 bases, with 6 bases separating them. From germline, CDR1 is DFQATT and CDR2 SNEGSKA (reference sequence). The CDR3 coding sequence is TGCAGTGCTATAGACGACAATGAGCAGTTCTTC. Protein sequence: CSAIDDNEQFF.

This chain links TRBV4-1 with TRBJ2-6, with 7 bases matching TRBD1. Germline-derived CDR1 and CDR2 are MGHRA and YSYEKL. The CDR3 has 15 residues. Trimming removed 2 bases from V and 4 bases from J; junction bases left unmatched: 2. CDR3 sequence: CASSQTGAGANVLTF. In DNA form, the CDR3 reads TGCGCCAGCAGCCAAACAGGGGCCGGGGCCAACGTCCTGACTTTC.

The V call is TRBV28, the J call TRBJ1-3; 8 bases line up with TRBD1. Germline values: CDR1 MDHEN, CDR2 SYDVKM. V shed 6 bases, J shed 2 bases, and the junction held 3 bases outside the gene matches. This CDR3 contains 14 residues. The CDR3 coding sequence is TGTGCCAGCAGACCGGACAGGGCTGGAAACACCATATATTTT. Its protein product is CASRPDRAGNTIYF.